The rows below give T cell receptor beta chains drawn from one sample of a study of blood T cell repertoires in COVID-19. The protocol was immunoSEQ multiplex PCR, while the TCRdb copy is restricted to in-frame clones and leaves out a portion. Among over 35,000 clones listed, about 89% were seen once. The specimen sequenced was peripheral blood. Receptors originate from a young woman in a cohort sampled during active COVID-19. The CDR3 runs from the conserved cysteine through the conserved F or W. A D gene is named only where the DNA matches it firmly. The size entry is marked missing in some rows and otherwise reads once, few, many or a size class.

TRBD2	-	TRBJ2-3	TRBV11-2	CASSLFRGRAADTQYF	TGTGCCAGCAGCTTGTTTAGAGGGAGGGCCGCAGATACGCAGTATTTT
TRBD1	-	TRBJ2-2	TRBV5-5	CASSPRDRQHRELFF	TGTGCCAGCAGCCCCCGGGACAGACAACACCGGGAGCTGTTTTTT
-	few	TRBJ1-5	TRBV30	CAWSGWGVNQPQHF	TGTGCCTGGAGTGGGTGGGGGGTAAATCAGCCCCAGCATTTT
-	-	TRBJ1-2	TRBV5-5	CASSTGIDGYTF	TGTGCCAGCAGCACAGGTATTGATGGCTACACCTTC
-	-	TRBJ1-5	TRBV2	CASSESQGQDQPQHF	TGTGCCAGCAGTGAATCGCAGGGACAAGACCAGCCCCAGCATTTT
TRBD2	-	TRBJ2-1	TRBV10-2	CASSVGLADNEQFF	TGCGCCAGCAGCGTGGGACTAGCGGACAATGAGCAGTTCTTC
-	-	TRBJ2-2	TRBV7-9	CASSLGTANTGELFF	TGTGCCAGCAGCTTAGGAACAGCGAACACCGGGGAGCTGTTTTTT
-	-	TRBJ2-7	TRBV9	CASSARWTGEQYF	TGTGCCAGCAGCGCGCGATGGACTGGGGAGCAGTACTTC
-	-	TRBJ2-2	TRBV9	CASSDGGLGAGELFF	TGTGCCAGCAGCGATGGGGGCCTTGGTGCCGGGGAGCTGTTTTTT
-	-	TRBJ2-7	TRBV4-2	CASSQVVNYEQYF	TGTGCCAGCAGCCAAGTAGTGAACTACGAGCAGTACTTC
-	-	TRBJ2-2	TRBV19	CASSSVGELFF	TGTGCCAGTAGTTCGGTTGGGGAGCTGTTTTTT
TRBD2	once	TRBJ2-1	TRBV5-6	CASSWGLAYNEQFF	TGTGCCAGCAGTTGGGGACTAGCGTACAATGAGCAGTTCTTC
-	-	TRBJ2-1	TRBV7-2	CASSAGYNEQFF	TGTGCCAGCAGCGCGGGATACAATGAGCAGTTCTTC
-	-	TRBJ1-6	TRBV21-1	CASSKGQRGQGNNSPLHF	TGTGCCAGCAGCAAAGGCCAAAGGGGACAAGGGAATAATTCACCCCTCCACTTT
TRBD1	-	TRBJ1-4	TRBV3-1/TRBV3-2	CASSLGAGTERRKLFF	TGTGCCAGCAGCCTTGGGGCGGGGACAGAGCGCCGAAAACTGTTTTTT
-	-	TRBJ2-5	TRBV18	CASSPQRRETQYF	TGTGCCAGCTCACCTCAGCGGCGTGAGACCCAGTACTTC
-	-	TRBJ1-2	TRBV18	CASSPDGQMNYGYTF	TGTGCCAGCTCACCCGATGGGCAGATGAACTATGGCTACACCTTC
-	-	TRBJ1-5	TRBV18	CASSPGNRGSQPQHF	TGTGCCAGCTCACCGGGGAATAGGGGATCACAGCCCCAGCATTTT
-	-	TRBJ2-3	TRBV5-4	CASSLVADTDTQYF	TGTGCCAGCAGCTTGGTAGCGGACACAGATACGCAGTATTTT
TRBD2	-	TRBJ2-1	TRBV4-2	CASSQRGISGRNANNNEQFF	TGTGCCAGCAGCCAGAGGGGGATAAGCGGGAGGAACGCTAATAACAATGAGCAGTTCTTC
TRBD2	-	TRBJ2-1	TRBV11-2	CASSSGLANEQFF	TGTGCCAGCAGCTCGGGACTAGCAAATGAGCAGTTCTTC
TRBD1	-	TRBJ2-7	TRBV4-2	CASSQVVGTGGYEQYF	TGTGCCAGCAGCCAGGTGGTTGGGACAGGGGGCTACGAGCAGTACTTC
-	-	TRBJ1-5	TRBV24-1	CATSDSDTFNQPQHF	TGTGCCACCAGTGATTCCGACACTTTCAATCAGCCCCAGCATTTT
-	-	TRBJ1-2	TRBV10-3	CAISAGQTNYGYTF	TGTGCCATCAGTGCTGGGCAAACCAACTATGGCTACACCTTC
TRBD1	-	TRBJ2-3	TRBV5-4	CASRLDRGYTDTQYF	TGTGCCAGCCGGCTGGACAGGGGCTACACAGATACGCAGTATTTT
-	-	TRBJ2-2	TRBV7-6	CASSYWTANTGELFF	TGTGCCAGCAGCTATTGGACTGCGAACACCGGGGAGCTGTTTTTT
TRBD2	few	TRBJ2-7	TRBV3-1/TRBV3-2	CASSQSLAGGVEQYF	TGTGCCAGCAGCCAATCACTAGCGGGAGGGGTCGAGCAGTACTTC
-	once	TRBJ2-7	TRBV9	CASSPATGFYEQYF	TGTGCCAGCAGTCCCGCGACTGGTTTCTACGAGCAGTACTTC
TRBD1	-	TRBJ1-5	TRBV6-2/TRBV6-3	CASSADRGVGQPQHF	TGTGCCAGCAGCGCGGACAGGGGTGTTGGTCAGCCCCAGCATTTT
TRBD2	-	TRBJ2-7	TRBV6-6	CASSGTSGYEQYF	TGTGCCAGCAGTGGGACTAGCGGTTACGAGCAGTACTTC
-	-	TRBJ2-1	TRBV6-4	CASSELVGPGEQFF	TGTGCCAGCAGCGAACTTGTTGGTCCAGGAGAGCAGTTCTTC
-	few	TRBJ1-2	TRBV5-5	CASSSRVVTSGYTF	TGTGCCAGCAGCTCCAGGGTAGTAACGAGTGGCTACACCTTC
-	-	TRBJ2-3	TRBV28	CASSSGGAGATDTQYF	TGTGCCAGCAGCTCGGGCGGGGCGGGGGCCACAGATACGCAGTATTTT
TRBD2	-	TRBJ2-3	TRBV3-1/TRBV3-2	CASSRRASGGADTQYF	TGTGCCAGCAGCCGTCGGGCTAGCGGAGGGGCAGATACGCAGTATTTT
-	-	TRBJ2-7	TRBV18	CASSPSGTYEQYF	TGTGCCAGCTCACCGTCCGGGACCTACGAGCAGTACTTC
TRBD2	-	TRBJ2-7	TRBV6-5	CASSYFKTGGEQYF	TGTGCCAGCAGTTACTTTAAGACGGGGGGCGAGCAGTACTTC
TRBD2	-	TRBJ2-7	TRBV30	CAWSRTSGATYEQYF	TGTGCCTGGTCTAGGACTAGCGGAGCGACCTACGAGCAGTACTTC
-	-	TRBJ1-6	TRBV6-1	CASSEIQGSSYNSPLHF	TGTGCCAGCAGTGAGATTCAGGGGAGCTCCTATAATTCACCCCTCCACTTT
-	-	TRBJ2-1	TRBV2	CASSATVSSYNEQFF	TGTGCCAGCAGCGCAACTGTGAGCTCCTACAATGAGCAGTTCTTC